This TCR beta chain was sequenced in a study of blood T cell repertoires in COVID-19. Sequencing was performed with immunoSEQ multiplex PCR; in TCRdb, only in-frame clones are kept and a portion is missing. There are more than 200,000 clones in the sample; around 84% occur only once, and approximately 6.1% lies in the top ten. The CDR3 is 17 residues long. Per the germline V gene, CDR1 is LNHDA and CDR2 is SQIVND (reference sequence). J lost 0 bases, V lost 5 bases, and 8 bases had no gene match. This TCR derives from a man older than 75 with acute or convalescent COVID-19. The rearrangement uses TRBV19 and TRBJ2-4; 9 positions agree with TRBD1. The sample was peripheral blood. The CDR3: CASSFATGGLAKNIQYF. In DNA form, the CDR3 reads TGTGCCAGTAGTTTCGCGACAGGGGGATTAGCCAAAAACATTCAGTACTTC.